Listed below are T cell receptor beta chains from one sample, sequenced in a study of T cell repertoires in cytomegalovirus infection. TCRdb passed the reads through MiXCR, listing each CDR3 protein once. The sample holds approximately 730,000 distinct CDR3 sequences, around 29% seen once. No antigens are known for them. The sequences come from cultured CD8+ T cells from PBMCs, collected from culture after CMV antigen stimulation. The receptor source for this set is a human donor in good health (CMV status not recorded). Some clones in this sample may be carry-over from other donors' samples. CDR3s include the opening cysteine and the closing phenylalanine or tryptophan. The order of the fields is V gene, clone size, D gene, J gene, CDR3 DNA, CDR3 protein. D genes are given only for firm matches. Clone size, where shown, is once, few, many, or a class for clones that have expanded.

V gene: TRBV7-6
clone size: NA
D gene: TRBD2
J gene: TRBJ2-5
CDR3 DNA: TGTGCCAGCAGCGCCGAACGGGGGGGGGAGACCCAGTACTTC
CDR3 protein: CASSAERGGETQYF

V gene: TRBV10-3
clone size: NA
D gene: TRBD2
J gene: TRBJ2-1
CDR3 DNA: TGTGCCATCAGTTCGATTCCGGGACTAGCGGGGGGGGGGATCTCCTACAATGAGCAGTTCTTC
CDR3 protein: CAISSIPGLAGGGISYNEQFF

V gene: TRBV25-1
clone size: NA
D gene: NA
J gene: TRBJ1-3
CDR3 DNA: TGTGCCAGCAGAAACGGCAGGCAGTACTCTGGAAACACCATATATTTT
CDR3 protein: CASRNGRQYSGNTIYF

V gene: TRBV4-1
clone size: NA
D gene: NA
J gene: TRBJ2-5
CDR3 DNA: TGCGCCAGCAGCCAAGAGGCAGGGCGTGAAGAGACCCAGTACTTC
CDR3 protein: CASSQEAGREETQYF

V gene: TRBV7-9
clone size: NA
D gene: TRBD1
J gene: TRBJ2-1
CDR3 DNA: TGTGCCAGCAGCTTCGACAAACAGGGGTCTTATTCGGGCTCCTACAATGAGCAGTTCTTC
CDR3 protein: CASSFDKQGSYSGSYNEQFF

V gene: TRBV3-1
clone size: NA
D gene: TRBD2
J gene: TRBJ2-1
CDR3 DNA: TGTGCCAGCAGCCAAGAGGGACTAGCGGGGGGGCCCCAAAATGAGCAGTTCTTC
CDR3 protein: CASSQEGLAGGPQNEQFF

V gene: TRBV11-2
clone size: NA
D gene: NA
J gene: TRBJ2-5
CDR3 DNA: TGTGCCAGCAGCTTGGTGGCAGGGAGGGAGACCCAGTACTTC
CDR3 protein: CASSLVAGRETQYF

V gene: TRBV7-8
clone size: many
D gene: NA
J gene: TRBJ2-1
CDR3 DNA: TGTGCCAGCAGCTTCCGGGTTTTGACGAACAATGAGCAGTTCTTC
CDR3 protein: CASSFRVLTNNEQFF

V gene: TRBV12-3/TRBV12-4
clone size: NA
D gene: TRBD1
J gene: TRBJ2-3
CDR3 DNA: TGTGCCAGCACCACCGTAGGGGGCTTTGGAACAGATACGCAGTATTTT
CDR3 protein: CASTTVGGFGTDTQYF

V gene: TRBV4-1
clone size: NA
D gene: TRBD1
J gene: TRBJ2-3
CDR3 DNA: TGTGCCAGCAGCCAATCGACAGGGGGGCCAACTAGCACAGATACGCAGTATTTT
CDR3 protein: CASSQSTGGPTSTDTQYF

V gene: TRBV7-9
clone size: NA
D gene: TRBD2
J gene: TRBJ2-3
CDR3 DNA: TGTGCCAGCAGCTCCCCAAGTCCTAGCGGGGGGATAAGCACAGATACGCAGTATTTT
CDR3 protein: CASSSPSPSGGISTDTQYF

V gene: TRBV3-1
clone size: NA
D gene: NA
J gene: TRBJ2-2
CDR3 DNA: TGTGCCAGCAGTCTGGACTGGGCGGGCACCGGGGAGCTGTTTTTT
CDR3 protein: CASSLDWAGTGELFF

V gene: TRBV20-1
clone size: NA
D gene: NA
J gene: TRBJ2-3
CDR3 DNA: TGCAGTGCTAGAGATCCCAGCAGAAGCACAGATACGCAGTATTTT
CDR3 protein: CSARDPSRSTDTQYF

V gene: TRBV11-1
clone size: few
D gene: TRBD1
J gene: TRBJ1-1
CDR3 DNA: TGTGCCAGCAGCTTAGCCAGGGGGCAGAACACTGAAGCTTTCTTT
CDR3 protein: CASSLARGQNTEAFF

V gene: TRBV7-2
clone size: NA
D gene: NA
J gene: TRBJ2-2
CDR3 DNA: TGTGCCAGCAGCGAAAGGGGGGCGCTTGTCACCGGGGAGCTGTTTTTT
CDR3 protein: CASSERGALVTGELFF

V gene: TRBV7-8
clone size: many
D gene: TRBD2
J gene: TRBJ2-3
CDR3 DNA: TGTGCCAGCAGCACAAGTAGCGGGGCAGATACGCAGTATTTT
CDR3 protein: CASSTSSGADTQYF

V gene: TRBV12-3/TRBV12-4
clone size: NA
D gene: NA
J gene: TRBJ2-2
CDR3 DNA: TGTGCCAGCAGTTTACTGTCGGGAGAAAGCGGGGAGCTGTTTTTT
CDR3 protein: CASSLLSGESGELFF

V gene: TRBV25-1
clone size: few
D gene: TRBD1
J gene: TRBJ1-1
CDR3 DNA: TGTGCCAGCACCCATTATGGCAGGGGGTTCTTTCCCACTGAAGCTTTCTTT
CDR3 protein: CASTHYGRGFFPTEAFF

V gene: TRBV11-2
clone size: NA
D gene: TRBD2
J gene: TRBJ2-7
CDR3 DNA: TGTGCCAGCAGCTTAGATCTAGCGGGGGGCCCCGAGCAGTACTTC
CDR3 protein: CASSLDLAGGPEQYF

V gene: TRBV7-6
clone size: few
D gene: NA
J gene: TRBJ2-3
CDR3 DNA: TGTGCCAGCAGCCCACTTTTAGGGGGGACAGATACGCAGTATTTT
CDR3 protein: CASSPLLGGTDTQYF

V gene: TRBV18
clone size: NA
D gene: TRBD1
J gene: TRBJ1-1
CDR3 DNA: TGTGCCAGCTCACCAAAGGACAGGGGGCTATCGGCCACTGAAGCTTTCTTT
CDR3 protein: CASSPKDRGLSATEAFF

V gene: TRBV6-5
clone size: many
D gene: NA
J gene: TRBJ2-5
CDR3 DNA: TGTGCCAGCAGTTACGAGGTCGCAGAGACCCAGTACTTC
CDR3 protein: CASSYEVAETQYF

V gene: TRBV5-1
clone size: NA
D gene: TRBD2
J gene: TRBJ2-7
CDR3 DNA: TGCGCCAGCAGCAAAACTAGCGGGGGGTCCTACGAGCAGTACTTC
CDR3 protein: CASSKTSGGSYEQYF

V gene: TRBV3-1
clone size: NA
D gene: NA
J gene: TRBJ2-3
CDR3 DNA: TGTGCCAGCAGCCAATTTGGGCGCGTGACAGATACGCAGTATTTT
CDR3 protein: CASSQFGRVTDTQYF

V gene: TRBV12-5
clone size: NA
D gene: TRBD1
J gene: TRBJ2-1
CDR3 DNA: TGTGCTAGTGGTTTGGACGGGACAGGGGAACACAATGAGCAGTTCTTC
CDR3 protein: CASGLDGTGEHNEQFF

V gene: TRBV12-5
clone size: NA
D gene: NA
J gene: TRBJ2-3
CDR3 DNA: TGTGCTAGTGGTTTGGCAATAGCCACAGATACGCAGTATTTT
CDR3 protein: CASGLAIATDTQYF

V gene: TRBV7-9
clone size: NA
D gene: NA
J gene: TRBJ2-3
CDR3 DNA: TGTGCCAGCAGCGGGGGAGCAGAAGATACGCAGTATTTT
CDR3 protein: CASSGGAEDTQYF

V gene: TRBV6-1
clone size: few
D gene: NA
J gene: TRBJ2-1
CDR3 DNA: TGTGCCACCGAGACGAGGTATGAGCAGTTCTTC
CDR3 protein: CATETRYEQFF

V gene: TRBV12-3/TRBV12-4
clone size: many
D gene: NA
J gene: TRBJ2-1
CDR3 DNA: TGTGCCAGCAGTTCCTTGGGTAGGGAGCAGTTCTTC
CDR3 protein: CASSSLGREQFF

V gene: TRBV9
clone size: NA
D gene: NA
J gene: TRBJ1-2
CDR3 DNA: TGTGCCAGCAGCGAACCCCAGGGTCTAAGCTACGGCTACACCTTC
CDR3 protein: CASSEPQGLSYGYTF

V gene: TRBV2
clone size: NA
D gene: NA
J gene: TRBJ2-5
CDR3 DNA: TGTGCCAGCAGTGAAGGGGGCTATCCGGAGACCCAGTACTTC
CDR3 protein: CASSEGGYPETQYF

V gene: TRBV10-3
clone size: NA
D gene: TRBD2
J gene: TRBJ2-5
CDR3 DNA: TGTGCCATCAGTGAAAAGCGGGGGGGCCAAGAGACCCAGTACTTC
CDR3 protein: CAISEKRGGQETQYF

V gene: TRBV12-3/TRBV12-4
clone size: NA
D gene: NA
J gene: TRBJ2-3
CDR3 DNA: TGTGCCTCCTGGGTGGGGGGCCACACAGATACGCAGTATTTT
CDR3 protein: CASWVGGHTDTQYF

V gene: TRBV7-6
clone size: few
D gene: NA
J gene: TRBJ2-3
CDR3 DNA: TGTGCCAGCAGCTTTAGGCGGGCATCAACCACAGATACGCAGTATTTT
CDR3 protein: CASSFRRASTTDTQYF

V gene: TRBV7-6
clone size: NA
D gene: NA
J gene: TRBJ1-2
CDR3 DNA: TGTGCCAGCAGCGTGAATACAGATGGCTACACCTTC
CDR3 protein: CASSVNTDGYTF

V gene: TRBV7-2
clone size: many
D gene: NA
J gene: TRBJ2-1
CDR3 DNA: TGTGCCAGCAGCTTAACCCGGGAGTACGCCTACAATGAGCAGTTCTTC
CDR3 protein: CASSLTREYAYNEQFF

V gene: TRBV12-3/TRBV12-4
clone size: NA
D gene: TRBD1
J gene: TRBJ2-2
CDR3 DNA: TGTGCCAGCAGTTTAACAGGGGCCACCGGGGAGCTGTTTTTT
CDR3 protein: CASSLTGATGELFF

V gene: TRBV19
clone size: NA
D gene: NA
J gene: TRBJ2-7
CDR3 DNA: TGTGCCAGTAGTGGGACATCAACCTACGAGCAGTACTTC
CDR3 protein: CASSGTSTYEQYF

V gene: TRBV7-9
clone size: few
D gene: NA
J gene: TRBJ2-1
CDR3 DNA: TGTGCCAGCAGCTTCCTGAATGATGAGCAGTTCTTC
CDR3 protein: CASSFLNDEQFF

V gene: TRBV19
clone size: NA
D gene: NA
J gene: TRBJ2-5
CDR3 DNA: TGTGCCAGTAGTTGGGCGGGGCAGGGTACAGAGACCCAGTACTTC
CDR3 protein: CASSWAGQGTETQYF

V gene: TRBV5-6
clone size: NA
D gene: NA
J gene: TRBJ2-3
CDR3 DNA: TGTGCCAGCAGCTTACCCAGACAGGGACTCCTCACAGATACGCAGTATTTT
CDR3 protein: CASSLPRQGLLTDTQYF

V gene: TRBV7-2
clone size: few
D gene: NA
J gene: TRBJ2-7
CDR3 DNA: TGTGCCAGCAGCTTCGGCCGGGGGACCTACGAGCAGTACTTC
CDR3 protein: CASSFGRGTYEQYF

V gene: TRBV19
clone size: NA
D gene: NA
J gene: TRBJ1-4
CDR3 DNA: TGTGCCAGTAGTCCCCGCGAGGTTGGGATTTTTGAAAAACTGTTTTTT
CDR3 protein: CASSPREVGIFEKLFF

V gene: TRBV5-5
clone size: NA
D gene: NA
J gene: TRBJ2-3
CDR3 DNA: TGTGCCAGCAGCGGGGGACTCGGCACAGATACGCAGTATTTT
CDR3 protein: CASSGGLGTDTQYF

V gene: TRBV19
clone size: few
D gene: NA
J gene: TRBJ1-1
CDR3 DNA: TGTGCCAGTAGTATGGCCCTCGGCAGTCTCCCTGAAGCTTTCTTT
CDR3 protein: CASSMALGSLPEAFF

V gene: TRBV19
clone size: NA
D gene: NA
J gene: TRBJ2-1
CDR3 DNA: TGTGCCAGTAGTATCATGGGCAGGAGAAACAATGAGCAGTTCTTC
CDR3 protein: CASSIMGRRNNEQFF